The rows below give T cell receptor beta chains drawn from one sample of a study of T-cell reconstitution after alpha-beta-depleted transplantation in children. TCRdb re-called the PCR reads with MiXCR, one entry per CDR3 protein. The sample consists of around 110,000 distinct CDR3 sequences, about 9.3% of them appearing once. The material was PBMCs, obtained before TCRalphabeta/CD19-depleted stem cell transplant. These receptors were collected from a boy younger than 10 with acute lymphoblastic leukemia, due to receive a stem cell transplant. The CDR3 runs from the conserved cysteine through the conserved F or W. The D gene is left open where the match is weak. Size values are once, few and many counts, or a class for expanded clones, and some rows have none.

D gene	J gene	clone size	V gene	CDR3 protein	CDR3 DNA
TRBD2	TRBJ2-5	.	TRBV6-1	CASSELAGQSETQYF	TGTGCCAGCAGTGAACTAGCGGGGCAAAGTGAGACCCAGTACTTC
TRBD2	TRBJ2-7	.	TRBV7-8	CASSLLAGGGTPGEQYF	TGTGCCAGCAGCTTACTCGCGGGAGGCGGGACCCCTGGCGAGCAGTACTTC
TRBD1	TRBJ2-5	many	TRBV20-1	CSARDPTGPQETQYF	TGCAGTGCTAGAGACCCGACAGGGCCCCAAGAGACCCAGTACTTC
.	TRBJ2-1	many	TRBV5-1	CASSLYMLDSNEQFF	TGCGCCAGCAGCTTGTATATGCTAGATAGCAATGAGCAGTTCTTC
.	TRBJ2-7	few	TRBV20-1	CRAGLGPRGYEQYF	TGCAGAGCAGGGCTCGGGCCGAGGGGCTACGAGCAGTACTTC
.	TRBJ1-1	many	TRBV27	CASSFSMNTEAFF	TGTGCCAGCAGTTTCTCTATGAACACTGAAGCTTTCTTT
.	TRBJ2-7	few	TRBV29-1	CSVEDSWEQYF	TGCAGCGTTGAAGATTCCTGGGAGCAGTACTTC
TRBD1	TRBJ1-6	.	TRBV5-6	CASSRTGGNNSPLHF	TGTGCCAGCAGCCGGACAGGGGGGAACAATTCACCCCTCCACTTT
.	TRBJ2-1	many	TRBV4-2	CASSQAQGGDGDEQFF	TGTGCCAGCAGCCAAGCCCAAGGGGGTGATGGGGACGAGCAGTTCTTC
TRBD1	TRBJ2-2	few	TRBV7-9	CASSRGDRGFTGELFF	TGTGCCAGCAGCCGTGGAGACAGGGGTTTCACCGGGGAGCTGTTTTTT
.	TRBJ2-1	few	TRBV9	CASSVFSGTVNEQFF	TGTGCCAGCAGCGTCTTTAGCGGGACAGTGAATGAGCAGTTCTTC
TRBD2	TRBJ2-1	.	TRBV20-1	CSASDSGSSYNEQFF	TGCAGTGCTAGCGATAGCGGGAGCTCCTACAATGAGCAGTTCTTC
.	TRBJ1-2	many	TRBV6-1	CASTYDYLNYGYTF	TGTGCCAGCACCTACGATTACCTCAACTATGGCTACACCTTC
.	TRBJ2-1	.	TRBV24-1	CATRAYNEQFF	TGTGCCACCAGAGCCTACAATGAGCAGTTCTTC
.	TRBJ2-7	few	TRBV14	CASSQNWGSEQYF	TGTGCCAGCAGCCAAAATTGGGGTTCCGAGCAGTACTTC
.	TRBJ2-1	.	TRBV29-1	CSVPVNSTPTYNEQFF	TGCAGCGTCCCCGTAAACTCGACGCCAACCTACAATGAGCAGTTCTTC
TRBD2	TRBJ2-1	few	TRBV24-1	CATSSASGGGRGNEQFF	TGTGCCACCAGTTCTGCTTCGGGGGGAGGCCGTGGGAATGAGCAGTTCTTC
.	TRBJ2-7	.	TRBV14	CASSQDGTGRFAEQYF	TGTGCCAGCAGCCAAGATGGAACAGGGAGGTTCGCCGAGCAGTACTTC